The clone carrying this TCR beta chain was detected only once. Original handling: Reference gene primer amplification yielded estimated nucleated cell counts. Measured with immunoSEQ multiplex PCR; TCRdb has only the in-frame clones, and not every one. V and J calls and clone size come straight from that table; D and trimming were deduced from the DNA. The table lists around 240,000 clones, about 90% of them singletons. Cohort allocation depended upon clinical history that participants reported. The sample is drawn from a study of blood T cell repertoires in COVID-19. Study as a whole: T cells, B-cell-depleted T cells, or PBMCs supplied cDNA or gDNA.

The CDR3 sequence is 18 residues long. The germline V gene has CDR1 SGDLS and CDR2 YYNGEE. V shed 1 base and J shed 1 base, with 15 bases lying between them. The chain employs TRBV9 and TRBJ2-6; possibly TRBD2 for D (7 bases). The sequenced sample was PBMCs or T cells enriched from blood (not recorded which). The TCR sequence derives from a human donor in a cohort exposed to, infected with or recovered from COVID-19 (not recorded which). The donor label of this sample is uncertain. DNA of the CDR3: TGTGCCAGCAGCGTAAGTCTAGGGGGGGCATCTGGGGCCAACGTCCTGACTTTC. Its translation is CASSVSLGGASGANVLTF.